The rows below give T cell receptor beta chains drawn from one sample of a study of blood T cell repertoires in COVID-19. The repertoire was sequenced with immunoSEQ multiplex PCR; TCRdb's copy has only in-frame clones and lacks some. The table lists approximately 220,000 clones, roughly 90% of them singletons. The sequencing sample was made of PBMCs or T cells enriched from blood (not recorded which). Source of these receptors: a young woman who had been exposed to COVID-19. Both conserved end residues are part of each CDR3. Each record gives: CDR3 protein, CDR3 DNA, D gene, J gene, V gene, clone size. The D gene is left open where the match is weak. Rows may omit the clone size; those that give it use once, few, many or a size class.

CASSLGTTTGELFF,TGTGCCAGCAGCTTAGGGACAACCACCGGGGAGCTGTTTTTT,-,TRBJ2-2,TRBV11-2,-
CASLIGHVGDIQYF,TGTGCCAGCCTAATAGGACACGTTGGAGACATTCAGTACTTC,-,TRBJ2-4,TRBV6-5,once
CASSSGGVNSPLHF,TGTGCCAGCAGCTCAGGGGGTGTGAATTCACCCCTCCACTTT,TRBD1,TRBJ1-6,TRBV7-3,-
CAGAGLAGTDTQYF,TGTGCCGGCGCCGGACTAGCGGGGACAGATACGCAGTATTTT,TRBD2,TRBJ2-3,TRBV2,-
CASSFGQGITNEKLFF,TGTGCCAGCAGCTTTGGGCAGGGAATAACTAATGAAAAACTGTTTTTT,-,TRBJ1-4,TRBV7-9,-
CASTRTNPTEAFF,TGCGCCAGCACCCGGACTAATCCCACTGAAGCTTTCTTT,-,TRBJ1-1,TRBV5-1,-
CASSHSGGAEQYF,TGTGCCAGCAGCCATAGCGGGGGGGCGGAGCAGTACTTC,TRBD2,TRBJ2-7,TRBV14,-
CASSSAPGPGGASYTF,TGTGCCAGCAGTTCAGCTCCGGGACCCGGGGGAGCGAGCTACACCTTC,-,TRBJ1-2,TRBV6-5,-
CASSHRDSGNTIYF,TGTGCCAGCAGCCACAGGGACTCTGGAAACACCATATATTTT,-,TRBJ1-3,TRBV3-1/TRBV3-2,once
CASSLAGDSYNSPLHF,TGTGCCAGCAGCTTGGCGGGGGACTCCTATAATTCACCCCTCCACTTT,-,TRBJ1-6,TRBV5-5,-
CASSALRQAAYEQYF,TGCGCCAGCAGCGCACTCCGACAGGCAGCCTACGAGCAGTACTTC,-,TRBJ2-7,TRBV5-1,-
CASRPRGVFGETQYF,TGTGCCAGTAGGCCCCGCGGGGTATTCGGAGAGACCCAGTACTTC,-,TRBJ2-5,TRBV19,-
CASSFNSPGELFF,TGTGCCAGCAGCTTTAACTCCCCCGGGGAGCTGTTTTTT,-,TRBJ2-2,TRBV5-6,-
CASRGYTEAFF,TGTGCCAGTAGGGGGTACACTGAAGCTTTCTTT,-,TRBJ1-1,TRBV6-5,-
CASSAQGDTEAFF,TGCGCCAGCAGCGCCCAGGGGGACACTGAAGCTTTCTTT,TRBD1,TRBJ1-1,TRBV5-1,-
CASSLAGGGPSYNEQFF,TGCGCCAGCAGCTTGGCCGGCGGGGGGCCCTCCTACAATGAGCAGTTCTTC,TRBD2,TRBJ2-1,TRBV5-1,-
CATRATGSTEAFF,TGTGCCACCAGGGCGACAGGGTCGACTGAAGCTTTCTTT,TRBD1,TRBJ1-1,TRBV24-1,few
CASSDSGSRNQPQHF,TGTGCCAGCAGTGACTCCGGGAGCCGCAATCAGCCCCAGCATTTT,-,TRBJ1-5,TRBV2,-
CATESPGFKEQFF,TGTGCCACAGAGTCTCCAGGGTTTAAGGAGCAGTTCTTC,-,TRBJ2-1,TRBV19,-
CATIQGGHQPQHF,TGTGCCACCATCCAGGGGGGTCATCAGCCCCAGCATTTT,TRBD1,TRBJ1-5,TRBV24-1,-
CASNSKNTVMNTEAFF,TGTGCCAGTAATTCCAAGAATACAGTCATGAACACTGAAGCTTTCTTT,-,TRBJ1-1,TRBV19,-
CASSQVSSEAEAFF,TGTGCCAGCAGCCAAGTTAGCTCTGAAGCTGAAGCTTTCTTT,-,TRBJ1-1,TRBV3-1/TRBV3-2,-
CASSHSGTSGGETQYF,TGTGCCAGCAGCCACTCTGGGACTAGCGGGGGAGAGACCCAGTACTTC,TRBD2,TRBJ2-5,TRBV7-3,-
CASSQTGWSNEKLFF,TGTGCCAGCAGCCAGACAGGGTGGTCTAATGAAAAACTGTTTTTT,TRBD1,TRBJ1-4,TRBV6-5,-
CASSRQGDIAGYTF,TGTGCCAGTAGTCGACAGGGAGACATAGCTGGCTACACCTTC,TRBD1,TRBJ1-2,TRBV19,-
CATSHLRGTGYTF,TGTGCCACCAGCCACCTCCGAGGGACAGGCTACACCTTC,-,TRBJ1-2,TRBV15,-
CASSPQGDRVHEQYF,TGTGCCAGCAGTCCCCAAGGGGACAGAGTGCACGAGCAGTACTTC,TRBD1,TRBJ2-7,TRBV6-5,-
CAWSVVAGRTQYF,TGTGCCTGGAGTGTGGTAGCTGGGAGGACCCAGTACTTC,-,TRBJ2-5,TRBV30,-
CASSALQAKNTEAFF,TGTGCCAGCAGCGCCCTACAGGCCAAGAACACTGAAGCTTTCTTT,-,TRBJ1-1,TRBV7-9,few
CASSEWGLQNTEAFF,TGTGCCAGCAGTGAATGGGGACTGCAGAACACTGAAGCTTTCTTT,-,TRBJ1-1,TRBV6-1,-
CASSLKRFAGVSSYNEQFF,TGTGCCAGCAGCTTAAAACGGTTCGCGGGGGTTAGCTCCTACAATGAGCAGTTCTTC,TRBD2,TRBJ2-1,TRBV7-3,-
CASSYAELPGQGIDEQYF,TGTGCCAGCAGCTACGCAGAACTCCCGGGACAGGGGATCGACGAGCAGTACTTC,TRBD1,TRBJ2-7,TRBV7-9,-
CATSVGTGVNTGELFF,TGTGCCACCAGTGTGGGGACAGGGGTGAACACCGGGGAGCTGTTTTTT,TRBD1,TRBJ2-2,TRBV24-1,-
CASSRSQDFYGYTF,TGTGCCAGCTCACGATCTCAGGATTTCTATGGCTACACCTTC,-,TRBJ1-2,TRBV18,-
CASSSEGQGVKTQYF,TGCGCCAGCAGCTCGGAGGGACAGGGGGTAAAGACCCAGTACTTC,TRBD1,TRBJ2-5,TRBV4-1,-
CASMYRERTGELFF,TGTGCCAGCATGTACAGGGAACGCACCGGGGAGCTGTTTTTT,-,TRBJ2-2,TRBV11-2,-
CASSRSSIKKGKLFF,TGTGCCAGCAGCCGGAGTTCCATAAAGAAAGGAAAACTGTTTTTT,-,TRBJ1-4,TRBV14,-
CASSRTIWQGDSPLHF,TGTGCCAGCAGCCGGACCATCTGGCAGGGTGACTCACCCCTCCACTTT,-,TRBJ1-6,TRBV5-6,-
CATSDYTGGQGHGYTF,TGTGCCACCAGTGATTACACAGGGGGCCAAGGCCATGGCTACACCTTC,TRBD1,TRBJ1-2,TRBV24-1,-
CASSVEYPGTGSNQPQHF,TGTGCCAGCAGTGTAGAGTATCCCGGGACAGGGAGCAATCAGCCCCAGCATTTT,TRBD1,TRBJ1-5,TRBV6-1,few
CASGHGNQPQHF,TGTGCCAGCGGACACGGCAATCAGCCCCAGCATTTT,-,TRBJ1-5,TRBV19,-
CASSDHSYGYTF,TGTGCCAGCAGTGACCACAGCTATGGCTACACCTTC,-,TRBJ1-2,TRBV6-1,-
CASRVGNQPQHF,TGTGCCAGCAGGGTGGGGAATCAGCCCCAGCATTTT,-,TRBJ1-5,TRBV19,-
CSASRQFSSYEQYF,TGCAGTGCTAGTAGACAGTTTAGCTCCTACGAGCAGTACTTC,-,TRBJ2-7,TRBV20-1,-
CASSPGQGWEQYF,TGCGCCAGCAGCCCGGGACAGGGGTGGGAGCAGTACTTC,TRBD1,TRBJ2-7,TRBV5-1,few
CASSLQGGPEGWEQYF,TGCGCCAGCAGCTTACAGGGAGGGCCAGAAGGTTGGGAGCAGTACTTC,-,TRBJ2-7,TRBV5-1,-
CASVGHVNSPLHF,TGTGCTAGTGTTGGGCATGTTAATTCACCCCTCCACTTT,-,TRBJ1-6,TRBV12-5,-
CASSRKGTGRNYGYTF,TGTGCCAGCAGCCGTAAAGGGACAGGGAGGAACTATGGCTACACCTTC,TRBD1,TRBJ1-2,TRBV5-6,once
CASSLGGRGGARLAGELFF,TGTGCCAGCAGCTTAGGGGGAAGAGGAGGGGCCAGGCTGGCCGGGGAGCTGTTTTTT,-,TRBJ2-2,TRBV7-8,-
CSASFQNYGYTF,TGCAGTGCTAGTTTTCAGAACTATGGCTACACCTTC,-,TRBJ1-2,TRBV20-1,-
CASSRGGLNQPQHF,TGTGCCAGCTCGAGGGGGGGGTTAAATCAGCCCCAGCATTTT,-,TRBJ1-5,TRBV9,-
CASSRPGQRSYTF,TGTGCCAGCAGTCGACCCGGACAGAGGAGCTACACCTTC,-,TRBJ1-2,TRBV6-5,-
CASSIGSASEEKLFF,TGTGCCAGTAGTATAGGCTCGGCCAGCGAGGAAAAACTGTTTTTT,-,TRBJ1-4,TRBV19,once
CASSLWIVLGQGGSYTF,TGTGCCAGCAGTTTATGGATTGTGTTGGGACAGGGGGGTAGCTACACCTTC,TRBD1,TRBJ1-2,TRBV28,-